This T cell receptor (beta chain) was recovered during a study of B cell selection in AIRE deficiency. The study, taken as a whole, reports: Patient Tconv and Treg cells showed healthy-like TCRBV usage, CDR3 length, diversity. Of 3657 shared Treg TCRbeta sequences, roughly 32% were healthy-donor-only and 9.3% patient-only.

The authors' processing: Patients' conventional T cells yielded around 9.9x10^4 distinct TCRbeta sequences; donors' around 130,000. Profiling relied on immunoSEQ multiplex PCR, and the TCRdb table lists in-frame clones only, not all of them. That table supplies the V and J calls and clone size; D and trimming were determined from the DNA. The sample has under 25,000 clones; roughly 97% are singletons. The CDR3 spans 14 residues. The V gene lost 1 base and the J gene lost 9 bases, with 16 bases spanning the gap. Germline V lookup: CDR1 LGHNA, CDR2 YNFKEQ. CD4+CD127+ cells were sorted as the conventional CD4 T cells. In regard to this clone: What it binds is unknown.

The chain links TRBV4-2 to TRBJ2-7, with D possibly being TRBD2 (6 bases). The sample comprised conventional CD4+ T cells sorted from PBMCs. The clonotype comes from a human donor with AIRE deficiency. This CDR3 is CASSQVAPGDRQYF. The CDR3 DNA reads TGTGCCAGCAGCCAAGTGGCTCCGGGAGACAGGCAGTACTTC.